This T cell receptor (beta chain) originates from a study of T cell responses to AZD1222 COVID-19 vaccine. The repertoire was sequenced with immunoSEQ multiplex PCR; TCRdb's copy has only in-frame clones and lacks some. The profile shows tens of thousands of clones, roughly 87% of them singletons. Trimming shortened V by 4 bases and J by 7 bases, and 14 bases separated the two germline ends. Germline-derived CDR1 and CDR2 are SEHNR and FQNEAQ (reference sequence). The CDR3 contains 15 residues. This sequence was found in an adult in good health. This specimen consisted of peripheral blood, obtained on day 0 of AZD1222 vaccination. The chain is built from TRBV7-9 and TRBJ1-6; no firm D call. The CDR3 here is CASSSTGMTNSPLHF. The CDR3 nucleotides read TGTGCCAGCAGCTCCACGGGGATGACAAATTCACCCCTCCACTTT. Full variable domain (remainder filled in from reference TRBV7-9 and TRBJ1-6): DTGVSQNPRHKITKRGQNVTFRCDPISEHNRLYWYRQTLGQGPEFLTYFQNEAQLEKSRLLSDRFSAERPKGSFSTLEIQRTEQGDSAMYLCASSSTGMTNSPLHFGNGTRLTVT.